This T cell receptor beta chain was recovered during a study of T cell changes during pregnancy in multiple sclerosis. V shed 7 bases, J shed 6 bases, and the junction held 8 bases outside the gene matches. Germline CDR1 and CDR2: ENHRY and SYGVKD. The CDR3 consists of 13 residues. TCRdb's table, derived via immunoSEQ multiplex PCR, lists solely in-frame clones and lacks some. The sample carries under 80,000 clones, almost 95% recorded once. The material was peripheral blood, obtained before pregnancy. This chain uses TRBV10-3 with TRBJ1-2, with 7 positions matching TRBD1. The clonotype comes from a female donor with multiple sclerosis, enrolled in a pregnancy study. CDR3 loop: CAINRQGLHGYTF. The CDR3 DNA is TGTGCCATCAATCGACAGGGATTACATGGCTACACCTTC.